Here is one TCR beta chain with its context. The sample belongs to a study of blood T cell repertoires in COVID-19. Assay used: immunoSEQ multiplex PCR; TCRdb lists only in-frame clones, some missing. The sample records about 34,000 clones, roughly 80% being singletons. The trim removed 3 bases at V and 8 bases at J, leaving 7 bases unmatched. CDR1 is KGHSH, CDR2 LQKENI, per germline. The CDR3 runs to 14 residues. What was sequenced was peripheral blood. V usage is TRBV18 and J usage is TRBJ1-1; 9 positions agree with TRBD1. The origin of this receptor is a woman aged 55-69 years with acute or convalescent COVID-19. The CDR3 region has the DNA TGTGCCAGCTCACCCGGACAGGGGCGAACCGAAGCTTTCTTT. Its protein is CASSPGQGRTEAFF.